This TCR beta chain was sequenced during a study of blood T cell repertoires in COVID-19 (dated by TCRdb to the early 2020s). Broadly, across the study: Samples covering the acute and convalescent phases of COVID-19 were provided by collaborators in the United States, Italy and Spain. The material from the prospective study consisted of cDNA or gDNA derived from T cells, B-cell-depleted T cells, or PBMCs. Subjects who had been exposed to COVID-19, were actively infected with it, or had recovered from it provided the deeply sampled blood TCRbeta repertoires that made up the dataset. A freely available public database, intended as a resource for researchers studying the immune response to SARS-CoV-2, is where the repertoires were released. Samples came from the ongoing ImmuneRACE study (first 160 participants) plus 1,254 subjects from 6 global collaborators. Sample metadata almost always included a de-identified subject ID, COVID-19 status, age in years and sex. HLA class I and class II types, where available, came from metadata supplied by the sample provider rather than from assay-based typing. Overall results and qualifications from the work: Clinical and demographic metadata were provided uncurated, with the amount varying by source and participant.

One collaborating source in Seattle enrolled patients during active infection and followed them longitudinally through the course of disease. Whole blood was collected in K2EDTA tubes by collaborating institutions according to the institutions' own protocols. For TCRbeta analysis, collaborators shipped samples as frozen whole blood, isolated PBMCs, or DNA extracted from either of those sample types. The germline V gene yields SGHAT for CDR1 and FQNNGV for CDR2. The cysteine opens and the phenylalanine closes a CDR3 of 14 amino acids. The entry retains the CDR3 DNA only, 42 bases that are in frame from base 1. Between the V and J ends, shortened by 2 bases and 1 base respectively, the junction contains 8 bases. TCRbeta CDR3 regions were amplified from genomic DNA using the immunoSEQ Assay, a bias-controlled multiplex PCR. Processing in the source paper ran as follows. Nucleated cell counts per sample were estimated from amplification of reference gene primers within the assay. To quantify the absolute abundance of each unique TCRbeta CDR3 rearrangement, sequence reads were collapsed and filtered. For each sample, productive Simpson clonality was calculated by taking the square root of Simpson's diversity index across productive rearrangements. The table comes from immuneACCESS by way of TCRdb, which keeps in-frame sequences with V and J called. Part of the clones is missing from these tables; in studies checked, under half for an unresolved V gene and the rest for unknown reasons. V, J and clone size reflect that table, while D and trimming were determined from the DNA. The sample table holds around 29,000 clones, of which approximately 83% were seen once. Jointly, the top ten make up 28% of the sample.

Comments on this clone: The specificity of this receptor is unknown. The input lacks base qualities; no much larger clone sits a single base away.

The receptor comes from an elderly woman with COVID-19, enrolled during active disease. The chain links TRBV11-2 with TRBJ1-2, with the D gene uncertain. Sequences were obtained from peripheral blood. The CDR3 is CASSLWQNNYGYTF. The DNA is TGTGCCAGCAGCTTATGGCAGAATAACTATGGCTACACCTTC.